The 30 T cell receptor beta chains below were found in one sample sequenced in a study of cytomegalovirus exposure and HLA in healthy donors. A multiplex PCR was run with 60 Vbeta primers and 13 Jbeta primers. Only in-frame clones appear in the TCRdb table, and some are missing; sequencing was by immunoSEQ multiplex PCR. The sample records 150,000 to 200,000 clones, 70% to 90% being singletons. The sample was PBMCs. The receptors shown here come from a woman younger than 30 in good health and CMV-seronegative.

The chain has TRBV27 and TRBJ1-1; 8 nucleotides agree with TRBD1. The CDR3 runs to 13 residues. CDR1 MNHEY and CDR2 SMNVEV come from the germline V gene (reference sequence). The trim removed 5 bases at V and 6 bases at J, leaving 5 bases unmatched. The CDR3 protein is CASSRQGKAEAFF. The CDR3, as DNA: TGTGCCAGCAGTCGACAGGGGAAGGCTGAAGCTTTCTTT.

V usage is TRBV5-6 and J usage is TRBJ2-1; 7 bases agree with TRBD1. The germline V gene has CDR1 SGHDT and CDR2 YYEEEE. The CDR3 has 13 residues. V was pared by 6 bases and J by 7 bases, with 7 bases of the junction left unmatched. CDR3 residues: CASKQGFGNEQFF. As DNA, the CDR3 is TGTGCCAGCAAACAGGGGTTCGGGAATGAGCAGTTCTTC.

This clone was recorded a few times. CDR3 in DNA: TGTGCCAGCAGCGGACAGGGGGGTAATTCACCCCTCCACTTT. This codes for CASSGQGGNSPLHF. V and J are TRBV4-2 and TRBJ1-6; 10 bases line up with TRBD1. CDR1 and CDR2 (germline): LGHNA, YNFKEQ. CDR3 size: 14 residues. The V gene end was trimmed by 5 bases and the J gene end by 6 bases; junction bases not matched to a gene: 1.

The chain carries TRBV6-5 and TRBJ1-4; weak D call: TRBD1 (6 bases). Germline CDR1 and CDR2: MNHEY and SVGAGI. The CDR3 runs to 15 residues. Trimming removed 6 bases from V and 0 bases from J, with 11 bases in between. The DNA of the CDR3 is TGTGCCAGCAGGACTCACAGGGCAACTAATGAAAAACTGTTTTTT. Residues: CASRTHRATNEKLFF.

CDR3 DNA sequence: TGTGCCAGCAGCTTGGGGCTACTACTCAACTATGGCTACACCTTC. Translating gives CASSLGLLLNYGYTF. This sequence joins TRBV5-6 and TRBJ1-2; D not certain. CDR1 and CDR2 (germline): SGHDT, YYEEEE. The CDR3 is made up of 15 amino acids. The V gene lost 0 bases and the J gene lost 2 bases, with 11 bases spanning the gap.

The J gene is TRBJ2-1, the V gene TRBV28, with D possibly matching TRBD2 (6 bases). This CDR3 spans 13 amino acids. V lost 5 bases to trimming and J lost 3 bases, with 8 bases between them. CDR1 is MDHEN, CDR2 SYDVKM, per germline. CDR3 sequence: CASSPGDYNEQFF. The CDR3, as DNA: TGTGCCAGCAGTCCGGGGGACTACAATGAGCAGTTCTTC.

This chain joins TRBV29-1 and TRBJ1-2; tentatively, D is TRBD1 (5 bases). This CDR3 is built from 14 residues. The V gene lost 3 bases and the J gene lost 3 bases, with 14 bases spanning the gap. Looked up from germline, CDR1 is SQVTM and CDR2 is ANQGSEA. The CDR3 sequence is CSVEAGPFYYGYTF. Written as DNA, the CDR3 is TGCAGCGTTGAGGCAGGGCCCTTTTACTATGGCTACACCTTC.

The chain links TRBV10-3 to TRBJ1-5; 7 bases map to TRBD1. The germline V gene encodes CDR1 ENHRY and CDR2 SYGVKD. V shed 3 bases and J 3 bases; nucleotides not matched to a gene: 8. The CDR3 is 16 amino acids. The DNA for the CDR3 is TGTGCCATCAGTGACTCGGGACAGATTAACAATCAGCCCCAGCATTTT. This translates into CAISDSGQINNQPQHF.

The rearrangement joins TRBV29-1 to TRBJ2-5, with TRBD2 matching over 7 bases. V dropped 3 bases and J dropped 6; count of bases not matched to a gene: 13. This CDR3 is 15 amino acids long. Germline V gene data show CDR1 as SQVTM and CDR2 as ANQGSEA. The CDR3 here is CSVEGRLAVRKTQYF. The CDR3 coding sequence is TGCAGCGTTGAGGGGAGGCTAGCGGTGAGGAAGACCCAGTACTTC.

The sample holds a few counts of this clone. The chain joins TRBV5-1 to TRBJ1-1; D is perhaps TRBD1 (6 bases). From germline, CDR1 is SGHRS and CDR2 YFSETQ. V shed 4 bases and J shed 5 bases, with 15 bases lying between them. The CDR3 loop spans 14 amino acids. CDR3 coding DNA: TGCGCCAGCAGCCCTAGGCAGGGGAAAACTGAAGCTTTCTTT. The encoded protein is CASSPRQGKTEAFF.

In this sample, this clone turned up a few times. The rearrangement links TRBV4-1 to TRBJ2-7; D not resolved. Germline CDR1 and CDR2: MGHRA and YSYEKL. CDR3 length: 14 residues. Trimming cost V 8 bases and J 2 bases, with 16 bases left between them. CDR3 in DNA: TGCGCCAGCGGATCTGAGGTAAACGCCTACGAGCAGTACTTC. Translated, it gives CASGSEVNAYEQYF.

The V call is TRBV15, the J call TRBJ2-1; 8 nucleotides align to TRBD2. The CDR3 spans 16 residues. Germline trimming cut 0 bases from V and 9 bases from J; bases unmatched to any gene: 10. CDR1 is LNHNV, CDR2 YYDKDF, per germline (reference sequence). The CDR3 DNA reads as TGTGCCACCAGCAGAGACACGGGACTAGGGTTCAGTGAGCAGTTCTTC. The encoded protein is CATSRDTGLGFSEQFF.

V usage is TRBV19 and J usage is TRBJ2-7; D may be TRBD1 (6 bases). Trimming removed 10 bases at V and 6 bases at J, with 22 bases between. From germline, CDR1 is LNHDA and CDR2 SQIVND (reference sequence). The CDR3 is 14 residues long. CDR3 nucleotides: TGTGCCACCTCCTGGGGGCAGATCCCCACCGAGCAGTACTTC. The encoded protein is CATSWGQIPTEQYF.

V is TRBV2 and J is TRBJ1-4; the D gene is possibly TRBD1 (5 bases). CDR1 and CDR2 from the germline V gene are SNHLY and FYNNEI. V was trimmed by 8 bases and J by 7 bases, leaving 17 bases between them. This CDR3 has 14 residues. In nucleotides, the CDR3 is TGTGCCAGCGGGCAGGGTCTCAGGAGTGAAAAACTGTTTTTT. Translated, it gives CASGQGLRSEKLFF.

The rearrangement links TRBV2 to TRBJ1-5, with D unresolved. Trimming removed 4 bases at V and 0 bases at J, with 13 bases between. This CDR3 has 16 residues. Germline assignment: CDR1 SNHLY and CDR2 FYNNEI. This chain's CDR3 is CASSVWADYSNQPQHF. DNA of the CDR3: TGTGCCAGCAGTGTGTGGGCAGACTATAGCAATCAGCCCCAGCATTTT.

The genes are TRBV5-4 and TRBJ2-7; possibly TRBD1 for D (5 bases). The CDR3 extends over 14 amino acids. The ends were cut back, 2 bases at V and 2 bases at J, with 11 bases in the middle. Germline loops: CDR1 SGHNT, CDR2 YYREEE (reference sequence). Written as DNA, the CDR3 is TGTGCCAGCAGCTTTTCGCCAGGGACCTACGAGCAGTACTTC. Translated: CASSFSPGTYEQYF.

This rearrangement joins TRBV5-1 to TRBJ2-7, with 7 bases matching TRBD1. This CDR3 has 18 amino acids. V dropped 0 bases and J dropped 4; count of bases not matched to a gene: 16. Germline CDR1 is SGHRS and CDR2 is YFSETQ. CDR3 DNA: TGCGCCAGCAGCTTGGGTGGGTCATTAGGAAGGGGGCCATACGAGCAGTACTTC. As protein: CASSLGGSLGRGPYEQYF.

This sequence joins TRBV7-2 and TRBJ2-1, with 8 bases that match TRBD2. The V gene's germline CDR1 is SGHTA and CDR2 FQGNSA. V gave up 1 base and J gave up 4 bases; unmatched junction bases: 6. The CDR3 is 16 residues long. CDR3 sequence: CASSLVVAGSYNEQFF. The CDR3 DNA reads TGTGCCAGCAGCTTAGTGGTAGCGGGGTCGTACAATGAGCAGTTCTTC.

The rearrangement uses TRBV6-5 and TRBJ1-1; D unclear. The CDR3 spans 15 residues. With 4 bases removed from V and 0 bases from J, the gap between germline ends came to 12 bases. CDR1 is MNHEY, CDR2 SVGAGI, per germline. CDR3 in amino acids: CASSSYEALNTEAFF. The CDR3 DNA sequence: TGTGCCAGCAGTTCTTACGAAGCCTTGAACACTGAAGCTTTCTTT.

The chain joins TRBV7-9 to TRBJ1-2, with no clear D. Between the trimmed V and J ends, which lost 3 bases and 4 bases, there was a span of 15 bases. This CDR3 spans 15 amino acids. Per germline, CDR1 SEHNR and CDR2 FQNEAQ (reference sequence). The CDR3 loop is CASSFGGAFPYGYTF. Here the CDR3 DNA reads TGTGCCAGCAGCTTCGGCGGCGCCTTCCCCTATGGCTACACCTTC.

The chain combines TRBV29-1 with TRBJ2-3; 8 bases align to TRBD2. Germline CDR1 reads SQVTM; CDR2 reads ANQGSEA. After removal of 5 bases from V and 3 bases from J, the junction contained 7 bases not matched to a gene. The CDR3 totals 14 residues. This chain's CDR3 is CSVPSGSWTDTQYF. CDR3 nucleotides: TGCAGCGTTCCGAGCGGGAGCTGGACAGATACGCAGTATTTT.

The chain carries TRBV2 and TRBJ2-1, with D possibly matching TRBD2 (6 bases). Germline V gene lookup returns CDR1 SNHLY and CDR2 FYNNEI. The CDR3 sequence is 19 residues long. V lost 10 bases to trimming and J lost 1 base, with 29 bases between them. The CDR3 DNA sequence: TGTGCCACTGAACCGGGACTGCCTCCCCCGGGGAGTTCCTACAATGAGCAGTTCTTC. Residues: CATEPGLPPPGSSYNEQFF.

The chain couples TRBV28 to TRBJ1-1, with D tentatively TRBD1 (6 bases). V was shortened by 3 bases and J by 3 bases, with 17 bases between the two germline ends. CDR3 length equals 16 residues. Germline V gene sequence: CDR1 MDHEN, CDR2 SYDVKM. CDR3 bases: TGTGCCAGCAGTTTTTATTCGGGGGCGGGGGACACTGAAGCTTTCTTT. This sequence encodes CASSFYSGAGDTEAFF.

The CDR3 coding sequence is TGTGCCAGCAGCTTAAGACAGGGAGTCACCTCTGAAGCTTTCTTT. Translation gives CASSLRQGVTSEAFF. This rearrangement joins TRBV11-3 to TRBJ1-1; TRBD1 aligns across 7 bases. Germline CDR1 and CDR2: SGHNT and YENEEA. The CDR3 contains 15 residues. V lost 2 bases to trimming and J lost 6 bases; unmatched junction nucleotides: 9.

The chain combines TRBV7-8 with TRBJ1-1, with D tentatively TRBD1 (5 bases). The germline CDR1 and CDR2 sequences are SGHVS and FQNEAQ. Trimming pared 5 bases from V and 10 bases from J, leaving 17 bases between. The CDR3 loop spans 13 amino acids. The CDR3 reads CASSLNPGQGAFF. CDR3 in DNA: TGTGCCAGCAGCCTAAACCCGGGCCAGGGAGCTTTCTTT.

The gene calls are TRBV4-3 and TRBJ2-3; 8 bases fit TRBD2. From germline, CDR1 is LGHNA and CDR2 YSLEER. The ends lost 3 bases at V and 1 base at J; junction bases unmatched: 9. CDR3 size: 17 residues. The CDR3: CASSQLPLAECTDTQYF. CDR3 coding DNA: TGCGCCAGCAGCCAGCTCCCACTAGCGGAGTGCACAGATACGCAGTATTTT.

This clone was counted once. The CDR3 loop is CASSIRDRSEKLFF. In DNA form, the CDR3 reads TGTGCCAGTAGTATCAGGGACAGGAGTGAAAAACTGTTTTTT. The gene calls are TRBV19 and TRBJ1-4, with 8 bases matching TRBD1. This CDR3 is built from 14 residues. Germline values: CDR1 LNHDA, CDR2 SQIVND (reference sequence). The J segment lost 7 bases and the V segment lost 3 bases, leaving 4 bases of the junction unmatched.

V and J are TRBV7-8 and TRBJ1-2; a weak D match, TRBD1 (5 bases). The CDR3 has 13 amino acids. The V and J ends lost 5 bases and 6 bases respectively, with 13 bases between them. Germline V gene sequence: CDR1 SGHVS, CDR2 FQNEAQ. The CDR3 here is CASSPFRENGYTF. Here the CDR3 DNA reads TGTGCCAGCAGCCCCTTCAGGGAAAATGGCTACACCTTC.

V is TRBV21-1 and J is TRBJ1-3; TRBD1 was called by the table and not checked on the DNA. TRBV21-1 is assigned pseudogene status. There are 21 residues in the CDR3. CDR3 sequence (DNA): TGTGCCAGCAGCAAATCGGGTAAGGGACAGGCCCGTGAAGTCTCTGGAAACACCATATATTTT. The encoded protein is CASSKSGKGQAREVSGNTIYF.

This sequence joins TRBV5-4 and TRBJ2-3; 7 bases agree with TRBD1. Germline assignment: CDR1 SGHNT and CDR2 YYREEE (reference sequence). Germline trimming cut 5 bases from V and 6 bases from J; bases unmatched to any gene: 9. This CDR3 is 14 amino acids long. This chain's CDR3 is CASRKDRERDTQYF. The CDR3 DNA follows: TGTGCCAGCAGAAAAGACAGGGAACGCGATACGCAGTATTTT.